This section outlines one T cell receptor (beta chain) sequence together with its context. Assay: immunoSEQ multiplex PCR; the TCRdb copy retains only in-frame clones and omits some. The data show 130,000 to 150,000 clones, with under 90% seen just once and 5.5% to 7% held by the top ten. This sample is part of a study of blood T cell repertoires in COVID-19. Trimming cost V 4 bases and J 4 bases; bases outside gene matches: 15. The CDR3 has 17 residues. CDR1 is SGHNT and CDR2 is YYREEE in the germline V gene (reference sequence). Specimen: peripheral blood. The sequence came from a human donor in a cohort sampled during active COVID-19. The V call is TRBV5-4, the J call TRBJ2-5, with 8 nucleotides matching TRBD2. CDR3: CASSPGAGERRGETQYF. The CDR3 nucleotides are TGTGCCAGCAGCCCCGGAGCGGGGGAGCGGCGGGGAGAGACCCAGTACTTC.